The rows below give T cell receptor beta chains drawn from one sample of a study of blood T cell repertoires in COVID-19. The method was immunoSEQ multiplex PCR; TCRdb's version includes in-frame clones alone and lacks a portion of them. The top ten hold more than 9.5% of the sample, which has 40,000 to 55,000 clones, over 90% seen once. What was sequenced was peripheral blood. The source of these receptors is a woman older than 75 with acute or convalescent COVID-19. Each CDR3 is given with its conserved first and last residue. D genes are given only for firm matches. Where a row states a size, it is once, few, many or the class of an expanded clone; other rows omit it.

TRBV4-1	.	TRBJ1-6	.	TGCGCCAGCAGCCAAGCCACCTTCGGAGACTCCTATAATTCACCCCTCCACTTT	CASSQATFGDSYNSPLHF
TRBV7-3	.	TRBJ1-2	.	TGTGCCAGCAGCTTTCGGGGGGGAGATGGCTACACCTTC	CASSFRGGDGYTF
TRBV28	.	TRBJ1-2	TRBD1	TGTGCCAGCAGCCCTGCCGGGACAGGGAACTATGGCTACACCTTC	CASSPAGTGNYGYTF
TRBV30	once	TRBJ1-1	.	TGTGCCTGGAGGACGGGAAACACTGAAGCTTTCTTT	CAWRTGNTEAFF
TRBV5-8	.	TRBJ1-5	.	TGTGCCAGCAGCAAGAGAGCCCGGAGTCATTTT	CASSKRARSHF
TRBV11-3	once	TRBJ2-7	TRBD1	TGTGCCAGCACCCAGGGGGGGACAGGGAACTCCTACGAGCAGTACTTC	CASTQGGTGNSYEQYF
TRBV5-1	.	TRBJ1-3	TRBD1	TGCGCCAGCAGTTTAAAAACAGGGGCGAACTCTGGAAACACCATATATTTT	CASSLKTGANSGNTIYF
TRBV6-2/TRBV6-3	.	TRBJ1-6	.	TGTGCCAGCAGTGGTGCGACAACTGATAATTCACCCCTCCACTTT	CASSGATTDNSPLHF
TRBV9	.	TRBJ2-7	TRBD2	TGTGCCAGCAGCCGCGCCGGGACTAGCTCCTACGAGCAGTACTTC	CASSRAGTSSYEQYF
TRBV5-1	.	TRBJ1-2	TRBD1	TGCGCCAGCAGCACGGACAGGAACTATGGCTACACCTTC	CASSTDRNYGYTF
TRBV19	.	TRBJ1-3	TRBD1	TGTGCCAGTATAACAGGGGGAAAGGGAAACACCATATATTTT	CASITGGKGNTIYF
TRBV18	.	TRBJ1-1	.	TGTGCCAGCTCGCCCCAGGGCACTGAAGCTTTCTTT	CASSPQGTEAFF
TRBV18	.	TRBJ2-7	.	TGTGCCAGCTCACCACCGGAGGGGAAGCACGAGCAGTACTTC	CASSPPEGKHEQYF
TRBV7-2	.	TRBJ1-1	.	TGTGCCAGCAGACATGGAGGAGGGGTTGGGACCACTGAAGCTTTCTTT	CASRHGGGVGTTEAFF
TRBV5-1	.	TRBJ1-4	TRBD1	TGCGCCAGCAGCTTGGAAGGGGGCGTGGGTGAAAAACTGTTTTTT	CASSLEGGVGEKLFF
TRBV5-1	.	TRBJ1-2	.	TGCGCCAGCAGCTTGGGAACAGAAAACTATGGCTACACCTTC	CASSLGTENYGYTF
TRBV10-3	.	TRBJ1-1	.	TGTGCCATCAGTGAGGGAGGGTCTGACACTGAAGCTTTCTTT	CAISEGGSDTEAFF